A single sample gave rise to the 8 T cell receptor beta chains below, sequenced in a study of T cell changes during pregnancy in multiple sclerosis. Profiled with immunoSEQ multiplex PCR; TCRdb holds only in-frame clones, not every one. The sample lists around 70,000 clones; over 85% were seen once. The sequenced sample was peripheral blood, obtained in the second trimester of pregnancy. The receptors derive from a female donor in good health, enrolled as a control in a pregnancy study.

The V gene is TRBV13, the J gene TRBJ1-2; D remains unclear. Germline V gene lookup returns CDR1 PRHDT and CDR2 FYEKMQ (reference sequence). V was cut by 0 bases and J by 1 base, with 6 bases left in between. The CDR3 totals 14 residues. Here the CDR3 reads CASSLGPSNYGYTF. Written as DNA, the CDR3 is TGTGCCAGCAGCTTAGGCCCCAGTAACTATGGCTACACCTTC.

The rearrangement links TRBV4-3 to TRBJ1-2; 10 bases are a match to TRBD1. After removal of 1 base from V and 7 bases from J, the junction contained 9 bases not matched to a gene. The CDR3 consists of 16 residues. CDR1 and CDR2 from the germline V gene are LGHNA and YSLEER. The CDR3 loop is CASSQAYGTGAIGYTF. Here the CDR3 DNA reads TGCGCCAGCAGCCAAGCATACGGGACAGGGGCTATTGGCTACACCTTC.

This sequence joins TRBV7-9 and TRBJ2-2; D is ambiguous. In germline, CDR1 is SEHNR, CDR2 FQNEAQ (reference sequence). The CDR3 is made up of 13 amino acids. With 3 bases removed from V and 4 bases from J, the gap between germline ends came to 6 bases. The CDR3 loop reads CASSFRVTGELFF. CDR3 bases: TGTGCCAGCAGCTTTCGGGTCACCGGGGAGCTGTTTTTT.

The chain joins TRBV7-9 to TRBJ1-5; no definite D call. Germline CDR1 and CDR2: SEHNR and FQNEAQ (reference sequence). This CDR3 spans 14 amino acids. Trimming shortened V by 1 base and J by 3 bases, and 7 bases separated the two germline ends. The CDR3 sequence: CASSLGQNNQPQHF. CDR3 coding DNA: TGTGCCAGCAGCTTAGGGCAGAACAATCAGCCCCAGCATTTT. Filled out from reference TRBV7-9 and TRBJ1-5, the complete variable domain reads DTGVSQNPRHKITKRGQNVTFRCDPISEHNRLYWYRQTLGQGPEFLTYFQNEAQLEKSRLLSDRFSAERPKGSFSTLEIQRTEQGDSAMYLCASSLGQNNQPQHFGDGTRLSIL.

The rearrangement uses TRBV27 and TRBJ2-1, with TRBD1 identical over 7 bases. V trimming: 3 bases; J trimming: 9 bases; junction bases outside the gene matches: 2. The CDR3 has 12 amino acids. CDR1 and CDR2 from the germline V gene are MNHEY and SMNVEV (reference sequence). The CDR3 DNA is TGTGCCAGCAGTTTTCAGGGGGTTGAGCAGTTCTTC. It translates to CASSFQGVEQFF.

This clone was counted once. The rearrangement uses TRBV4-3 and TRBJ1-1; D is undetermined. The CDR3 covers 14 residues. Germline CDR1 is LGHNA and CDR2 is YSLEER. Trimming removed 1 base from V and 1 base from J, with 7 bases in between. CDR3 loop: CASSQGSRNTEAFF. The CDR3 nucleotides are TGCGCCAGCAGCCAAGGTTCCAGGAACACTGAAGCTTTCTTT.

The chain has TRBV10-1 and TRBJ2-7; TRBD2 matches at 7 bases. This CDR3 contains 14 residues. In germline, CDR1 is WNHNN, CDR2 SYGVQD (reference sequence). The DNA for the CDR3 is TGCGCAACACCAAGGGAGGGAGCGTCCTACGAGCAGTACTTC. Translated, it gives CATPREGASYEQYF.

DNA of the CDR3: TGTGCCAGCAGTGTTCGACTAGGTCCCTATACGCAGTATTTT. Protein product: CASSVRLGPYTQYF. V gene TRBV6-4 combines with J gene TRBJ2-3; D is perhaps TRBD2 (6 bases). This CDR3 has 14 amino acids. Germline-derived CDR1 and CDR2 are MRHNA and SNTAGT. Trimming stripped 4 bases from V and 7 bases from J, with 15 bases between.